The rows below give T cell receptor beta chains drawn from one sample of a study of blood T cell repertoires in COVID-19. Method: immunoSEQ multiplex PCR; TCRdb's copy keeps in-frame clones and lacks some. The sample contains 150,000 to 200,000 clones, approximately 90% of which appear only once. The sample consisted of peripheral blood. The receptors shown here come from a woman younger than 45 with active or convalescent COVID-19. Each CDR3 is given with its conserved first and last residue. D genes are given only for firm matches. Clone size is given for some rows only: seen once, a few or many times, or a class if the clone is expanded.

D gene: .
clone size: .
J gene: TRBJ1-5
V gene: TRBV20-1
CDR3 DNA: TGCAGTGCTAGTGCCGGGACGGGGGGTGGACCCCAGCATTTT
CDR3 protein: CSASAGTGGGPQHF

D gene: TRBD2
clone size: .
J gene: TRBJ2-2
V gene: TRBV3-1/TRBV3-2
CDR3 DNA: TGTGCCAGCAGCCGCCGGACTAGCGTTACCGGGGAGCTGTTTTTT
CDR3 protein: CASSRRTSVTGELFF

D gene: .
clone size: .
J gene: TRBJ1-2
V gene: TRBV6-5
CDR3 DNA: TGTGCCAGCACCAAGGGGTTGCTAGATCTCTATGGCTACACCTTC
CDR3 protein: CASTKGLLDLYGYTF

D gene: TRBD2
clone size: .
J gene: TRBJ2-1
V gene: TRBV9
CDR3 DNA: TGTGCCAGCAGCGTTAGCGGGAGAGCCTACAATGAGCAGTTCTTC
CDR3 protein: CASSVSGRAYNEQFF

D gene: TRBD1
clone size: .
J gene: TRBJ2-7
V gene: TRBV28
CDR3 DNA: TGTGCCAGCAGTTTTTGGTTGGCACAGGGGGGTTCCTACGAGCAGTACTTC
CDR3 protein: CASSFWLAQGGSYEQYF

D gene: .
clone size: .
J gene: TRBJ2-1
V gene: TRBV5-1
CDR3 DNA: TGCGCCAGCAGCTTGGTGGGCGCGGGGCAGTTCTTC
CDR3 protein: CASSLVGAGQFF

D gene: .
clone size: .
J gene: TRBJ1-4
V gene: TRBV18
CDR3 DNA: TGTGCCAGCTCACCACAGGACAACTCTAATGAAAAACTGTTTTTT
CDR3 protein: CASSPQDNSNEKLFF

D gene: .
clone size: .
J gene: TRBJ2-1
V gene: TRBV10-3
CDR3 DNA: TGTGCCATCAGTGTGATAGCGGCATACAATGAGCAGTTCTTC
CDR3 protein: CAISVIAAYNEQFF

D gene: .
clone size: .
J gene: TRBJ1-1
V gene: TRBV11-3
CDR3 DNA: TGTGCCAGCGCCAAGGGTAGGGGGAACACTGAAGCTTTCTTT
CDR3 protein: CASAKGRGNTEAFF

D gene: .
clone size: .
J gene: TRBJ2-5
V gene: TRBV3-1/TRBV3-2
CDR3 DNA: TGTGCCAGCAGCCAAGGACTTTGGGTCACGGAGACCCAGTACTTC
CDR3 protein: CASSQGLWVTETQYF

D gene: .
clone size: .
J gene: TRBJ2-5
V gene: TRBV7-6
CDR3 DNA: TGTGCCAGCAGCCCCAGAGGATACAGGGAGGAGACCCAGTACTTC
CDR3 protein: CASSPRGYREETQYF

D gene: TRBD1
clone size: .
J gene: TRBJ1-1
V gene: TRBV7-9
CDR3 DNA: TGTGCCAGCAGCTTAGAGCAGGGGGCACGGAGGACTGAAGCTTTCTTT
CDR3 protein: CASSLEQGARRTEAFF

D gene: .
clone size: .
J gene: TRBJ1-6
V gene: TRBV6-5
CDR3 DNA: TGTGCCAGCAGTTACTCCTCAGGGCCCCTAGGGACACCCCTCCACTTT
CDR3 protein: CASSYSSGPLGTPLHF

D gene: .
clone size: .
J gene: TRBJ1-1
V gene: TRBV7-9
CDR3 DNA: TGTGCCAGCAGCTTAAACAGTAACACTGAAGCTTTCTTT
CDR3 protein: CASSLNSNTEAFF

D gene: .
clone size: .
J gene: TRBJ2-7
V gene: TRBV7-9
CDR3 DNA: TGTGCCAGCAGGTCCTCCGGGGCCTACGAGCAGTACTTC
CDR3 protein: CASRSSGAYEQYF

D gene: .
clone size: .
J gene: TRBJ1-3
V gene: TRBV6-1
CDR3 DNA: TGTGCCAGCAGTGAACAGGGCTCTGGAAACACCATATATTTT
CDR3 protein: CASSEQGSGNTIYF

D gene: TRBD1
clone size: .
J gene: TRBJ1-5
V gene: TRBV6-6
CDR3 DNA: TGTGCCAGCAGCCCGGGACAGGGGTGGGATCAGCCCCAGCATTTT
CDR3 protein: CASSPGQGWDQPQHF

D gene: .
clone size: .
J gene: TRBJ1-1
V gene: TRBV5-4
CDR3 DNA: TGTGCCAGCAGCTCCAGGGTCGACGACACTGAAGCTTTCTTT
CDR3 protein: CASSSRVDDTEAFF

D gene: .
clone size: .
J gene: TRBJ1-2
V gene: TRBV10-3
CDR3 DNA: TGTGCCATCAGTGATGGGACAATTTCGGGCTATGGCTACACCTTC
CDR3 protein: CAISDGTISGYGYTF

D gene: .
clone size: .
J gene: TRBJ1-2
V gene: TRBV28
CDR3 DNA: TGTGCCAGCAGTTTACAGGGGCGCTATGGCTACACCTTC
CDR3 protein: CASSLQGRYGYTF

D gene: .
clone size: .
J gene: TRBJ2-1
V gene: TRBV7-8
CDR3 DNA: TGTGCCAGCAGCTTAGTTCGAGGCGCTGAGCAGTTCTTC
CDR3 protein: CASSLVRGAEQFF

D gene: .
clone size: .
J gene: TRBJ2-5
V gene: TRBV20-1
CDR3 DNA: TGCAGTGCTGTCGGGGAGACCCAGTACTTC
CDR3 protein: CSAVGETQYF

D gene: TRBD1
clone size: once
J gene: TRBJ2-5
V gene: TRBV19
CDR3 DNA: TGTGCCAGTAGTCCCTGGACAGGCTACGCCTCGAGCGAGACCCAGTACTTC
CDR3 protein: CASSPWTGYASSETQYF

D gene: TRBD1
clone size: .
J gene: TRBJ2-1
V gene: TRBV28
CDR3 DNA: TGTGCCAGCAGTCCATGGTCAGGGGGTAGCACCTACAATGAGCAGTTCTTC
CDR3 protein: CASSPWSGGSTYNEQFF

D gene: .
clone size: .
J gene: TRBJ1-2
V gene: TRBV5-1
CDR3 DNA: TGCGCCAGCAGCTTGGAACTGTATCCTACGGGGTCGTCGGGCTACACCTTC
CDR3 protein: CASSLELYPTGSSGYTF

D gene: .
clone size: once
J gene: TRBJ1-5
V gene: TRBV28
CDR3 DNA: TGTGCCAGCAGGGAGATCCCTTATAGCAATCAGCCCCAGCATTTT
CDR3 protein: CASREIPYSNQPQHF